What follows are 17 T cell receptor beta chains derived from one specimen sequenced in a study of blood T cell repertoires in COVID-19. Only in-frame clones appear in the TCRdb table, and some are missing; sequencing was by immunoSEQ multiplex PCR. The sample lists around 250,000 clones, approximately 90% occurring once. Sequencing was carried out using peripheral blood. Receptors originate from a man in his late teens or twenties with active or convalescent COVID-19.

This chain uses TRBV5-1 with TRBJ2-7, with 8 bases aligning to TRBD1. Trimming cost V 2 bases and J 4 bases; bases outside gene matches: 5. Germline V gene sequence: CDR1 SGHRS, CDR2 YFSETQ. CDR3 length equals 14 residues. The CDR3 loop is CASSLQGDKYEQYF. DNA for the CDR3: TGCGCCAGCAGCTTACAGGGGGATAAATACGAGCAGTACTTC. Drawing the rest from reference TRBV5-1 and TRBJ2-7, the complete variable domain is KAGVTQTPRYLIKTRGQQVTLSCSPISGHRSVSWYQQTPGQGLQFLFEYFSETQRNKGNFPGRFSGRQFSNSRSEMNVSTLELGDSALYLCASSLQGDKYEQYFGPGTRLTVT.

Sample share makes this clone medium-sized (0.01 to 0.1%). The V call is TRBV5-1, the J call TRBJ1-1; D is possibly TRBD1 (5 bases). From germline, CDR1 is SGHRS and CDR2 YFSETQ. There are 13 residues in the CDR3. The V end lost 3 bases, the J end lost 7 bases, and 13 bases lay between the germline ends. The DNA for the CDR3 is TGCGCCAGCAGCTCAGCACGGAGGGGTGAAGCTTTCTTT. It is translated as CASSSARRGEAFF.

The chain joins TRBV7-9 to TRBJ1-2, with D possibly being TRBD1 (5 bases). V was pared by 5 bases and J by 8 bases, with 15 bases between. Germline V gives CDR1 SEHNR, CDR2 FQNEAQ (reference sequence). The CDR3 contains 13 residues. The DNA for the CDR3 is TGTGCCAGCAGCCCTCCCAGGGTTGGCGGCTACACCTTC. Encoded protein: CASSPPRVGGYTF.

This sequence joins TRBV2 and TRBJ1-5; no clear D gene. CDR3 length equals 13 residues. CDR1 SNHLY and CDR2 FYNNEI come from the germline V gene. V was shortened by 2 bases and J by 7 bases, with 9 bases between the two germline ends. This CDR3 is CASSESGSQPQHF. The CDR3 DNA reads TGTGCCAGCAGTGAATCAGGATCCCAGCCCCAGCATTTT. Using reference TRBV2 and TRBJ1-5 for the parts outside the CDR3, the full variable domain is EPEVTQTPSHQVTQMGQEVILRCVPISNHLYFYWYRQILGQKVEFLVSFYNNEISEKSEIFDDQFSVERPDGSNFTLKIRSTKLEDSAMYFCASSESGSQPQHFGDGTRLSIL.

The rearrangement links TRBV4-3 to TRBJ2-2; TRBD1 matches 10 bases. The CDR3 runs 15 residues. V shed 3 bases, J shed 3 bases, and the junction held 1 base outside the gene matches. The germline gives CDR1 LGHNA, CDR2 YSLEER. The CDR3 here is CASSHGQGDTGELFF. As DNA, the CDR3 is TGCGCCAGCAGCCACGGACAGGGGGACACCGGGGAGCTGTTTTTT.

This clone was observed once. The rearrangement uses TRBV20-1 and TRBJ1-2; D ambiguous. The CDR3 has 16 amino acids. The germline CDR1 and CDR2 sequences are DFQATT and SNEGSKA (reference sequence). Trimming cost V 3 bases and J 4 bases, with 21 bases left between them. This CDR3 is CSASSGQLLPFYGYTF. CDR3 bases: TGCAGTGCTAGTTCAGGTCAGCTTCTACCCTTCTATGGCTACACCTTC.

The chain links TRBV28 to TRBJ1-2; maybe TRBD1 (6 bases). Trimming cost V 2 bases and J 4 bases, with 11 bases left between them. The CDR3 is 14 amino acids. Germline CDR1 MDHEN, CDR2 SYDVKM. CDR3 loop: CASSLGQGPYGYTF. As DNA, the CDR3 is TGTGCCAGCAGTTTAGGGCAGGGGCCCTATGGCTACACCTTC.

This clone was picked up a small number of times. The V call is TRBV7-3, the J call TRBJ2-2, with D possibly being TRBD2 (6 bases). V lost 4 bases to trimming and J lost 0 bases, with 15 bases between them. This CDR3 is built from 17 residues. Germline values: CDR1 SGHTA, CDR2 FQGTGA. CDR3 DNA: TGTGCCAGCAGCTCCCCGGCGGGCGGGGCGAACACCGGGGAGCTGTTTTTT. Translated, it gives CASSSPAGGANTGELFF. Supplemented by reference TRBV7-3 and TRBJ2-2, the full variable domain reads GAGVSQTPSNKVTEKGKYVELRCDPISGHTALYWYRQSLGQGPEFLIYFQGTGAADDSGLPNDRFFAVRPEGSVSTLKIQRTERGDSAVYLCASSSPAGGANTGELFFGEGSRLTVL.

V gene TRBV5-1 combines with J gene TRBJ1-6; TRBD1 aligns across 7 bases. With V trimmed by 5 bases and J by 4 bases, 6 bases remained unmatched. Germline CDR1 SGHRS, CDR2 YFSETQ. This CDR3 has 15 residues. CDR3 nucleotide sequence: TGCGCCAGCAGGGGGGGACAGACTTATAATTCACCCCTCCACTTT. Translation gives CASRGGQTYNSPLHF. The whole variable domain, filled in from reference TRBV5-1 and TRBJ1-6, reads KAGVTQTPRYLIKTRGQQVTLSCSPISGHRSVSWYQQTPGQGLQFLFEYFSETQRNKGNFPGRFSGRQFSNSRSEMNVSTLELGDSALYLCASRGGQTYNSPLHFGNGTRLTVT.

The chain links TRBV3-1 (or the pseudogene TRBV3-2) to TRBJ1-1, with TRBD1 as a possible D gene (5 bases). The V end was cut by 4 bases, the J end by 0 bases, with 12 bases between. The length of the CDR3 is 15 residues. Germline loops: CDR1 LGHDT, CDR2 YNNKEL (reference sequence). The CDR3 spells CASSLNGGMNTEAFF. The CDR3, as DNA: TGTGCCAGCAGCCTAAACGGGGGGATGAACACTGAAGCTTTCTTT.

The DNA of the CDR3 is TGTGCCGGTGCGGGACAGCGATACTATGGCTACACCTTC. This gives the protein CAGAGQRYYGYTF. The rearrangement joins TRBV18 to TRBJ1-2; 7 bases are a match to TRBD1. Germline V gives CDR1 KGHSH, CDR2 LQKENI. The V gene end was trimmed by 11 bases and the J gene end by 3 bases; junction bases not matched to a gene: 9. This CDR3 has 13 residues.

The genes are TRBV5-1 and TRBJ2-3; no definite D call. Trimming cost V 4 bases and J 2 bases, with 5 bases left between them. CDR3 size: 12 residues. The germline V gene encodes CDR1 SGHRS and CDR2 YFSETQ. The CDR3 region is CASSLNTDTQYF. The CDR3 DNA reads TGCGCCAGCAGCCTAAACACAGATACGCAGTATTTT. Drawing the rest from reference TRBV5-1 and TRBJ2-3, the complete variable domain is KAGVTQTPRYLIKTRGQQVTLSCSPISGHRSVSWYQQTPGQGLQFLFEYFSETQRNKGNFPGRFSGRQFSNSRSEMNVSTLELGDSALYLCASSLNTDTQYFGPGTRLTVL.

The chain carries TRBV13 and TRBJ2-7; 7 nucleotides match TRBD1. The CDR3 loop spans 13 amino acids. CDR1 PRHDT and CDR2 FYEKMQ come from the germline V gene (reference sequence). Unmatched junction bases numbered 1, after V lost 3 bases and J lost 2 bases. CDR3 in DNA: TGTGCCAGCAGCTTGGGGACAGCCTACGAGCAGTACTTC. Residues: CASSLGTAYEQYF.

The V gene is TRBV19, the J gene TRBJ2-4, with a possible D match to TRBD2 (5 bases). Germline CDR1 reads LNHDA; CDR2 reads SQIVND (reference sequence). V lost 1 base, J lost 9 bases, and 13 bases lay in between. This CDR3 has 14 residues. CDR3 amino acids: CASSIVGFSGIQYF. The CDR3 DNA sequence: TGTGCCAGTAGTATAGTTGGATTCAGCGGCATTCAGTACTTC.

The chain links TRBV6-5 to TRBJ1-5; no firm D call. The CDR3 covers 13 residues. With 6 bases removed from V and 5 bases from J, the gap between germline ends came to 11 bases. Germline V gene sequence: CDR1 MNHEY, CDR2 SVGAGI. The CDR3 sequence: CASRRHPDQPQHF. CDR3 in DNA: TGTGCCAGCAGACGACACCCAGATCAGCCCCAGCATTTT.

This chain links TRBV24-1 with TRBJ2-5; 10 nucleotides agree with TRBD1. With 10 bases clipped from V and 5 bases from J, the junction kept 12 bases outside the gene matches. CDR1 and CDR2 (germline): KGHDR, SFDVKD. The CDR3 has 15 residues. CDR3 residues: CATSDSGQGPETQYF. The CDR3 region has the DNA TGTGCCACTTCAGATTCGGGACAGGGGCCGGAGACCCAGTACTTC.

The chain recombines TRBV7-9 with TRBJ2-1, with TRBD1 matching 7 bases. Germline assignment: CDR1 SEHNR and CDR2 FQNEAQ (reference sequence). CDR3 length equals 14 residues. Trimming removed 6 bases from V and 8 bases from J; junction bases left unmatched: 10. CDR3 region: CASSQSIRGHEQFF. In nucleotides, the CDR3 is TGTGCCAGCAGTCAATCAATTAGGGGGCATGAGCAGTTCTTC. Together with reference TRBV7-9 and TRBJ2-1, the CDR3 gives the full variable domain: DTGVSQNPRHKITKRGQNVTFRCDPISEHNRLYWYRQTLGQGPEFLTYFQNEAQLEKSRLLSDRFSAERPKGSFSTLEIQRTEQGDSAMYLCASSQSIRGHEQFFGPGTRLTVL.